The entry below gives a single TCR beta chain sequence along with its context. Its antigen is undetermined. This entry belongs to a study of cytomegalovirus exposure and HLA in healthy donors. Study observations and caveats: It has been reported that TCR beta sequences accurately predicted the HLA-A and HLA-B alleles of most subjects. Later, TCR association rates were found to vary by HLA locus, highest for DRB1 and lowest for HLA-C. Previous analysis showed most TCR beta V segments were productive about 87% or about 30% of the time. Most TCRs appeared rarely, but some public TCRs recurred in many donors.

60 Vbeta and 13 Jbeta primers were used in PCR. TCRdb's table, derived via immunoSEQ multiplex PCR, lists solely in-frame clones and lacks some. The data contain about 160,000 clones, approximately 80% of them singletons. Sequenced material: PBMCs. The TCR was taken from a male donor in good health and CMV-seropositive.

This CDR3 is CAWTRTGFEQFF. Here the CDR3 DNA reads TGTGCCTGGACCAGGACAGGGTTCGAGCAGTTCTTC. This sequence joins TRBV30 and TRBJ2-1, with 8 bases lining up with TRBD1. The germline CDR1 and CDR2 sequences are GTSNPN and SVGIG (reference sequence). CDR3 length equals 12 residues. V shed 4 bases, J shed 10 bases, and the junction held 6 bases outside the gene matches.